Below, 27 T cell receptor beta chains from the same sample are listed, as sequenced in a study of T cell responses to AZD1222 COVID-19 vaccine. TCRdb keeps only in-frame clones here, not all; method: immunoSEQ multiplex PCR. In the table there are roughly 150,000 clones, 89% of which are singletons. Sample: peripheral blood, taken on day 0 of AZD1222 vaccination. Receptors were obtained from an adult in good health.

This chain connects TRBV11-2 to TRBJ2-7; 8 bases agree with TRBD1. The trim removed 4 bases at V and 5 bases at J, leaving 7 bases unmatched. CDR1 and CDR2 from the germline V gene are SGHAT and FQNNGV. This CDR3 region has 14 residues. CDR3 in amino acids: CASSSGQGWDEQYF. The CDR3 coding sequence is TGTGCCAGCAGCTCAGGACAGGGATGGGACGAGCAGTACTTC.

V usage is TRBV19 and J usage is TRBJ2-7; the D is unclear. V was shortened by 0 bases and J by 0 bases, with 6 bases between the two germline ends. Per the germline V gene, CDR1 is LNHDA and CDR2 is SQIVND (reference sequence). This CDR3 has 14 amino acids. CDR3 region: CASSIEQSSYEQYF. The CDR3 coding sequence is TGTGCCAGTAGTATAGAACAGTCCTCCTACGAGCAGTACTTC.

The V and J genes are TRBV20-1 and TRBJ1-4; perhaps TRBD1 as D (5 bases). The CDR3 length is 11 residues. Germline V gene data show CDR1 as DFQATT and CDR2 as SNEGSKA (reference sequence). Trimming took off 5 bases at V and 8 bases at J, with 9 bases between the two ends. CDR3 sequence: CSALGPEKLFF. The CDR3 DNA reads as TGCAGTGCTCTGGGACCGGAAAAACTGTTTTTT.

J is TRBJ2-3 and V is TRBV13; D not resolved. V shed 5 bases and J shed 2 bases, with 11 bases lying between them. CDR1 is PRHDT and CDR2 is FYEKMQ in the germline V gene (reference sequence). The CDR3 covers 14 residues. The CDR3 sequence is CASSRVFFTDTQYF. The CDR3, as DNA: TGTGCCAGCAGCCGGGTCTTCTTCACAGATACGCAGTATTTT.

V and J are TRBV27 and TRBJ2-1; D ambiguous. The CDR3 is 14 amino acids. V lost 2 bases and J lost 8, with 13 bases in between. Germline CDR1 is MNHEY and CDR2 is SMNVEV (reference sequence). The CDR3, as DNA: TGTGCCAGCAGTTTAGGAACATATGGGGATGAGCAGTTCTTC. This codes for CASSLGTYGDEQFF.

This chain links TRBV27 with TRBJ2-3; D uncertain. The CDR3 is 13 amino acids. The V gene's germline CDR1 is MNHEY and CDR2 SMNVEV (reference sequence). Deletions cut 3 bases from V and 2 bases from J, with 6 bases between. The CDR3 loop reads CASSLANTDTQYF. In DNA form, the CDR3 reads TGTGCCAGCAGTTTGGCGAACACAGATACGCAGTATTTT.

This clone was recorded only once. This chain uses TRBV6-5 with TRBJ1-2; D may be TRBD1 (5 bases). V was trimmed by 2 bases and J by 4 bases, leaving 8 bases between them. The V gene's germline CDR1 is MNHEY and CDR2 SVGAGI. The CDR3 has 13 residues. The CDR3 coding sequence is TGTGCCAGCAGTTACGGGGGAACCTATGGCTACACCTTC. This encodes CASSYGGTYGYTF.

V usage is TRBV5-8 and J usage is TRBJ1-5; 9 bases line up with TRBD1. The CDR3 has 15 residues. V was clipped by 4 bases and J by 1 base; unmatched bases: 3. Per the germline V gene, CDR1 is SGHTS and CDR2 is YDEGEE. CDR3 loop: CASSSDRGSNQPQHF. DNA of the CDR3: TGTGCCAGCAGCAGCGACAGGGGGAGCAATCAGCCCCAGCATTTT.

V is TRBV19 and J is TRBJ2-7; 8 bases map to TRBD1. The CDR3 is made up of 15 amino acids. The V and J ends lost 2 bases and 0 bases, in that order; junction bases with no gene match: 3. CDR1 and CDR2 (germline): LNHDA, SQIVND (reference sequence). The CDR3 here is CASSISTGGSYEQYF. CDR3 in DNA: TGTGCCAGTAGTATATCAACAGGGGGCTCCTACGAGCAGTACTTC.

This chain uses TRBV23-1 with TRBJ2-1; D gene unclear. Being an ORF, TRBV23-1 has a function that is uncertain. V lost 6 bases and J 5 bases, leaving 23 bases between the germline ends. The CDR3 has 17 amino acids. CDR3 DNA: TGCGCCAGCAGCCCGAGGACGCCGACCAATGAAGACAATGAGCAGTTCTTC. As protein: CASSPRTPTNEDNEQFF.

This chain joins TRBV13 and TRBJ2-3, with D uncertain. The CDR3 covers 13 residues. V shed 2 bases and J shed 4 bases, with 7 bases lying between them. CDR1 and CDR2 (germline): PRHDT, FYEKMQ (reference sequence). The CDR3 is CASSLTLADTQYF. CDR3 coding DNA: TGTGCCAGCAGCTTAACTTTGGCAGATACGCAGTATTTT.

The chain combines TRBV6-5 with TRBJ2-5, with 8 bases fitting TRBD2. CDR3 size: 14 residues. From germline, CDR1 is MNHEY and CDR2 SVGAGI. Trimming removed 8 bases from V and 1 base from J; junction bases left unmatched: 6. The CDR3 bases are TGTGCCAGCTATCGCCGGGAGGGCCAAGAGACCCAGTACTTC. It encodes CASYRREGQETQYF.

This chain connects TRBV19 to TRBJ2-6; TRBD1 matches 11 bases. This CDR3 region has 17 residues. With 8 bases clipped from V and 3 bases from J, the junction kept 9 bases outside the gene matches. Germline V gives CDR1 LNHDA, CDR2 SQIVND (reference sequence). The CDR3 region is CASRPGQGAYGANVLTF. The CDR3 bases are TGTGCCAGTCGTCCTGGACAGGGGGCATATGGGGCCAACGTCCTGACTTTC. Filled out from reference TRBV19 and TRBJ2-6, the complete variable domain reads DGGITQSPKYLFRKEGQNVTLSCEQNLNHDAMYWYRQDPGQGLRLIYYSQIVNDFQKGDIAEGYSVSREKKESFPLTVTSAQKNPTAFYLCASRPGQGAYGANVLTFGAGSRLTVL.

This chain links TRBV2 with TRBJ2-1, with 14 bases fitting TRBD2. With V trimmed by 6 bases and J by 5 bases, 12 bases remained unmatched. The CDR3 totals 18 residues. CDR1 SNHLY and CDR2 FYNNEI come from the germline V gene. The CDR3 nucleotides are TGTGCCAGCAGACCCGGGACTAGCGGGAGTGAAGGCCACAATGAGCAGTTCTTC. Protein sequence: CASRPGTSGSEGHNEQFF. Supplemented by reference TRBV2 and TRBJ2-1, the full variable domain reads EPEVTQTPSHQVTQMGQEVILRCVPISNHLYFYWYRQILGQKVEFLVSFYNNEISEKSEIFDDQFSVERPDGSNFTLKIRSTKLEDSAMYFCASRPGTSGSEGHNEQFFGPGTRLTVL.

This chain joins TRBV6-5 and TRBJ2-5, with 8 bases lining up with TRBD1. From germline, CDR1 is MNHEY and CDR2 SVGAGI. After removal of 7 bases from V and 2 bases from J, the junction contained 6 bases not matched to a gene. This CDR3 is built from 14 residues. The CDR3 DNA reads TGTGCCAGCACCCCAGGGGGCGGACAAGAGACCCAGTACTTC. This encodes CASTPGGGQETQYF.

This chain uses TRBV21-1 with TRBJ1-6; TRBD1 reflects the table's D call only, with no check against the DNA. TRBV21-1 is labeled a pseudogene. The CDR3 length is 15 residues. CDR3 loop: CASSKARGRNSPLHF. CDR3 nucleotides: TGTGCCAGCAGCAAAGCTAGGGGGAGAAATTCACCCCTCCACTTT.

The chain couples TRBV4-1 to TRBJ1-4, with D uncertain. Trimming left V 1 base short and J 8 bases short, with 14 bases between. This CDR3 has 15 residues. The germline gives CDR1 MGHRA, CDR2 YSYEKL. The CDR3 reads CASSQVFTEKEKLFF. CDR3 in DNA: TGCGCCAGCAGCCAAGTATTTACAGAAAAGGAAAAACTGTTTTTT.

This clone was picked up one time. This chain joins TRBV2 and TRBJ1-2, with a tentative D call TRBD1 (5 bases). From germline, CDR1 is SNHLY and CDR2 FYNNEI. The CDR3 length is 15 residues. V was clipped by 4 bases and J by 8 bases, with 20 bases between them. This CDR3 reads CASSVVPGRRSGYTF. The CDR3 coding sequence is TGTGCCAGCAGTGTAGTTCCGGGACGGCGGTCCGGCTACACCTTC.

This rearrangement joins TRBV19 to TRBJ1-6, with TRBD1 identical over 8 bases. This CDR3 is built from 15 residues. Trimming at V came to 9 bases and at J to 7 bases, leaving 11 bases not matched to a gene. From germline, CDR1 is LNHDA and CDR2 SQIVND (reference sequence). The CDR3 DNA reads TGTGCCAGCAGCTCGACAGGGGCCAGGAATTCACCCCTCCACTTT. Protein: CASSSTGARNSPLHF.

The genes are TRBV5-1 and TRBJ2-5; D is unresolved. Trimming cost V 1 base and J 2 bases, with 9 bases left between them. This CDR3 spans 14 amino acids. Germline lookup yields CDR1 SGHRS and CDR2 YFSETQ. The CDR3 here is CASSLKWWQETQYF. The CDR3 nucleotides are TGCGCCAGCAGCTTGAAGTGGTGGCAAGAGACCCAGTACTTC. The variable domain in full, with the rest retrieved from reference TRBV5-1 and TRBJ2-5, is KAGVTQTPRYLIKTRGQQVTLSCSPISGHRSVSWYQQTPGQGLQFLFEYFSETQRNKGNFPGRFSGRQFSNSRSEMNVSTLELGDSALYLCASSLKWWQETQYFGPGTRLLVL.

The CDR3 DNA is TGTGCCAGCAGCCAAGTGGAAGGGGGGGACACCGGGGAGCTGTTTTTT. Protein sequence: CASSQVEGGDTGELFF. The genes are TRBV4-2 and TRBJ2-2, with D possibly TRBD2 on 7 matching bases. In germline, CDR1 is LGHNA, CDR2 YNFKEQ. The CDR3 spans 16 residues. V lost 1 base and J 3 bases, leaving 12 bases between the germline ends.

This CDR3 reads CASSRDATKNIQYF. The CDR3 coding sequence is TGTGCCAGTAGTCGGGATGCAACCAAAAACATTCAGTACTTC. The V gene is TRBV19, the J gene TRBJ2-4, with D possibly matching TRBD2 (5 bases). The CDR3 is 14 amino acids. Trimming took off 5 bases at V and 2 bases at J, with 10 bases between the two ends. Germline V gene lookup returns CDR1 LNHDA and CDR2 SQIVND (reference sequence).

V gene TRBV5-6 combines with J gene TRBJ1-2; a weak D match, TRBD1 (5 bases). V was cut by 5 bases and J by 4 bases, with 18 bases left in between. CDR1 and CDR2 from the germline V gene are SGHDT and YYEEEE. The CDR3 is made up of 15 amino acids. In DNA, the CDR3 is TGTGCCAGCAGAACTAACAGGCGGCCCTCCTATGGCTACACCTTC. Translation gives CASRTNRRPSYGYTF.

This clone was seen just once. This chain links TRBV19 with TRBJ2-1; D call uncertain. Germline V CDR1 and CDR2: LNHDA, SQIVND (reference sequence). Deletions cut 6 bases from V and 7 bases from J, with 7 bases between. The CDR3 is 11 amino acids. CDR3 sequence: CASSFYNEQFF. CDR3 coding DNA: TGTGCCAGTAGCTTCTATAATGAGCAGTTCTTC.

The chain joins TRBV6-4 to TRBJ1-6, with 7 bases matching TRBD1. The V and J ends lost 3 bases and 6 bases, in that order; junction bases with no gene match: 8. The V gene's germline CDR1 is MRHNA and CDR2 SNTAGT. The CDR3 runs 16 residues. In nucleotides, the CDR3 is TGTGCCAGCAGTGAAGCTACAGGGGTCGGTAATTCACCCCTCCACTTT. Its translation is CASSEATGVGNSPLHF.

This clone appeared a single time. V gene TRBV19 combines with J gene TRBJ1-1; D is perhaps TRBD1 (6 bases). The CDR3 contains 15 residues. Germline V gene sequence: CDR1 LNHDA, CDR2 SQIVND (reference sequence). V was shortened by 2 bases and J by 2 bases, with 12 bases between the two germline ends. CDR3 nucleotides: TGTGCCAGTAGTATACAGGACAGTCTTAACACTGAAGCTTTCTTT. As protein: CASSIQDSLNTEAFF.

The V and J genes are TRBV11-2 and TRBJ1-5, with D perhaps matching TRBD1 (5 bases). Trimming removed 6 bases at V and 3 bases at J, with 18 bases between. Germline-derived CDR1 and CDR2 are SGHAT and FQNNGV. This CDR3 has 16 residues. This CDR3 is CASSGPGRGNNQPQHF. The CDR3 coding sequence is TGTGCCAGCAGTGGTCCGGGACGGGGAAACAATCAGCCCCAGCATTTT.